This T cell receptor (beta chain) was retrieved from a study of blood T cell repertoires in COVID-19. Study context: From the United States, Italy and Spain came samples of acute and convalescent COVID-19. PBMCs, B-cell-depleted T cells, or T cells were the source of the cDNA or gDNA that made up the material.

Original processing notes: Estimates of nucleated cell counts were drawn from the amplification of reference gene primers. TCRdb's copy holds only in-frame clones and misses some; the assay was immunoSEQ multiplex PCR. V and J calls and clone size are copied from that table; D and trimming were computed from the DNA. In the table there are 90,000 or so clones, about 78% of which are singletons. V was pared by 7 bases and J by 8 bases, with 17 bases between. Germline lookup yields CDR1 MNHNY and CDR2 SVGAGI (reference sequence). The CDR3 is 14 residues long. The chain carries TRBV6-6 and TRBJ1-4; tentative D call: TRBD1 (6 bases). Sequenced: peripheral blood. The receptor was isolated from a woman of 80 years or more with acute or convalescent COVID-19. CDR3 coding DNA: TGTGCCAGCACTTTGGGGCAGGGGAGCGAAAAACTGTTTTTT. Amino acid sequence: CASTLGQGSEKLFF.